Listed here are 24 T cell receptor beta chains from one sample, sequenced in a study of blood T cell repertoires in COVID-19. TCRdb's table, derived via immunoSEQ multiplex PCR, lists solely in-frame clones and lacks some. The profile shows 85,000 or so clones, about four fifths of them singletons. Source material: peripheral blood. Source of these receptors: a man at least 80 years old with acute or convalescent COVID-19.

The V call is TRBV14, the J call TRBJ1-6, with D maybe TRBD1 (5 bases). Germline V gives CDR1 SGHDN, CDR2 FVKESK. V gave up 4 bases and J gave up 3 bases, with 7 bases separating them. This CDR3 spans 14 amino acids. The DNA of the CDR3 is TGTGCCAGCAGCCGGGACTTCTATAATTCACCCCTCCACTTT. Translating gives CASSRDFYNSPLHF.

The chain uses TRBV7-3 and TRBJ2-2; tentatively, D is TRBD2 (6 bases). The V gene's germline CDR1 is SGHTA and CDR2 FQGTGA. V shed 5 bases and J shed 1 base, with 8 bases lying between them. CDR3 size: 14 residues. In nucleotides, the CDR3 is TGTGCCAGCAGCAAGGAGGGGAACACCGGGGAGCTGTTTTTT. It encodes CASSKEGNTGELFF.

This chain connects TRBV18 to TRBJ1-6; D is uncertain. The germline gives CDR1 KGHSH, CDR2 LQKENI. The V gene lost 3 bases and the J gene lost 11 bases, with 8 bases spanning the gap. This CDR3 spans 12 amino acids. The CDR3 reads CASSPPSAPLHF. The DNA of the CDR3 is TGTGCCAGCTCACCCCCTTCCGCACCCCTCCACTTT.

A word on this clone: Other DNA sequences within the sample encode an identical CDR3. The CDR3 coding sequence is TGTGCCAGCTCACCACCAATGAGAGGGGGGGATGAGCAGTTCTTC. Translation gives CASSPPMRGGDEQFF. V usage is TRBV18 and J usage is TRBJ2-1, with D perhaps matching TRBD2 (7 bases). The germline V and J ends were trimmed by 0 bases and 8 bases, with 14 bases remaining between them. This CDR3 region has 15 residues. Per germline, CDR1 KGHSH and CDR2 LQKENI. The entire variable domain, with the rest obtained from reference TRBV18 and TRBJ2-1, is as follows: NAGVMQNPRHLVRRRGQEARLRCSPMKGHSHVYWYRQLPEEGLKFMVYLQKENIIDESGMPKERFSAEFPKEGPSILRIQQVVRGDSAAYFCASSPPMRGGDEQFFGPGTRLTVL.

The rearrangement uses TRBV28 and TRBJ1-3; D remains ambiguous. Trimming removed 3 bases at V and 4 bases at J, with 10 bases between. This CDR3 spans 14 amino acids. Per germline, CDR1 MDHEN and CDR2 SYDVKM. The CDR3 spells CASSFLHQGNTIYF. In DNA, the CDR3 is TGTGCCAGCAGTTTCCTTCACCAGGGAAACACCATATATTTT.

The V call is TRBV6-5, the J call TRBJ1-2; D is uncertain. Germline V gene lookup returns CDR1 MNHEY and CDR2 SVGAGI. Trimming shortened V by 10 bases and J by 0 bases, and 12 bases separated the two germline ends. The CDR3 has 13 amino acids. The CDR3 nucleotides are TGTGCCACCCTACAGAGATCTAACTATGGCTACACCTTC. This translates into CATLQRSNYGYTF.

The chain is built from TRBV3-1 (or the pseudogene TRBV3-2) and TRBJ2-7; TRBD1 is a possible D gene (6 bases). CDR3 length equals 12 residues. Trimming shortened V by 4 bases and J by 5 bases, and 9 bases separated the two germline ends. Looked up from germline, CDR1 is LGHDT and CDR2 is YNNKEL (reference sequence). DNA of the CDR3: TGTGCCAGCAGCCCAACAGGGAACGAGCAGTACTTC. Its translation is CASSPTGNEQYF.

This chain's CDR3 is CSVKANPGEQYF. CDR3 DNA sequence: TGCAGCGTTAAGGCCAATCCAGGCGAGCAGTACTTC. V gene TRBV29-1 combines with J gene TRBJ2-7; D gene uncertain. V lost 5 bases, J lost 6 bases, and 14 bases lay in between. The germline CDR1 and CDR2 sequences are SQVTM and ANQGSEA. The CDR3 is 12 residues long.

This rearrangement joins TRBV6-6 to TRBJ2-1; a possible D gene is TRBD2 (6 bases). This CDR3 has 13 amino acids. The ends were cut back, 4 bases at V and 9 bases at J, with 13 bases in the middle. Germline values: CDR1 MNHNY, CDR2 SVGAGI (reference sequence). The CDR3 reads CASSFSVGGEQFF. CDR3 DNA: TGTGCCAGCAGTTTCTCAGTCGGGGGTGAGCAGTTCTTC.

CDR3 nucleotides: TGTGCCAGCAACCTTTTTGACAGGGCAGAGACCCAGTACTTC. Amino acids: CASNLFDRAETQYF. The chain employs TRBV5-5 and TRBJ2-5; 7 positions match TRBD1. V shed 6 bases and J 4 bases; nucleotides not matched to a gene: 9. Germline values: CDR1 SGHKS, CDR2 YYEKEE (reference sequence). CDR3 size: 14 residues.

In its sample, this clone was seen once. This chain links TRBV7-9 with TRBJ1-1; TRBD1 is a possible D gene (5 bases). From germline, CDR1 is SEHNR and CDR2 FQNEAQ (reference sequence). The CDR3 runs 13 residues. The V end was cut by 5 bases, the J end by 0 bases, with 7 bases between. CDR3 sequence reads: CASSETVNTEAFF. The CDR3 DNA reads TGTGCCAGCAGCGAGACAGTGAACACTGAAGCTTTCTTT. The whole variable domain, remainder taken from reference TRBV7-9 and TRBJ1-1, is DTGVSQNPRHKITKRGQNVTFRCDPISEHNRLYWYRQTLGQGPEFLTYFQNEAQLEKSRLLSDRFSAERPKGSFSTLEIQRTEQGDSAMYLCASSETVNTEAFFGQGTRLTVV.

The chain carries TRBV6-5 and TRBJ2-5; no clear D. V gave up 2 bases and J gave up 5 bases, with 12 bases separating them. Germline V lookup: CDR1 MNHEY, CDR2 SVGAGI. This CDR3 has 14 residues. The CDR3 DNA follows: TGTGCCAGCAGTTACACCCTCGGGTTGGAGACCCAGTACTTC. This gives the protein CASSYTLGLETQYF.

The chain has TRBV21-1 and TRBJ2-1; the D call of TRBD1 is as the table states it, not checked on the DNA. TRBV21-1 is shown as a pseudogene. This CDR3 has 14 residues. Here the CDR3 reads CASSKAGQYNEQFF. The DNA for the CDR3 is TGTGCCAGCAGCAAAGCGGGACAATACAATGAGCAGTTCTTC.

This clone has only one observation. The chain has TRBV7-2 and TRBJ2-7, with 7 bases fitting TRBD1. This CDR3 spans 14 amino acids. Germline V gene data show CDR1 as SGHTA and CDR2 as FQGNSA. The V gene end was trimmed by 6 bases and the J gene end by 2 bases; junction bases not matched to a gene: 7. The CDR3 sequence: CASSSGDRAYEQYF. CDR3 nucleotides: TGTGCCAGCAGTTCCGGGGACAGAGCCTACGAGCAGTACTTC.

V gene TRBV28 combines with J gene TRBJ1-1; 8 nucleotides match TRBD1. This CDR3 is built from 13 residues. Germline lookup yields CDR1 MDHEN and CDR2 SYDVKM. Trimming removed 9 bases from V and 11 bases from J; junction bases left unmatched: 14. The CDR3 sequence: CASHSETRGLAFF. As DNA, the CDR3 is TGTGCCAGTCATTCTGAAACCAGGGGGCTGGCTTTCTTT.

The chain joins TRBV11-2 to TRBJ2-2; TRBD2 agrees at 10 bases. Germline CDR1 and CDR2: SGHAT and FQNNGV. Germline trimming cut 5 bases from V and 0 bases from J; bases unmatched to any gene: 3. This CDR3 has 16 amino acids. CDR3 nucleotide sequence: TGTGCCAGCAGCGTCACTAGCGGGACGAACACCGGGGAGCTGTTTTTT. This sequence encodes CASSVTSGTNTGELFF.

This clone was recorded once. The CDR3 is CAISEFAGKETQYF. The CDR3, as DNA: TGTGCCATCAGTGAGTTCGCAGGCAAGGAGACCCAGTACTTC. The J gene is TRBJ2-5, the V gene TRBV10-3, with D uncertain. Germline V gene data show CDR1 as ENHRY and CDR2 as SYGVKD. This CDR3 spans 14 amino acids. V lost 1 base and J lost 5, with 11 bases in between.

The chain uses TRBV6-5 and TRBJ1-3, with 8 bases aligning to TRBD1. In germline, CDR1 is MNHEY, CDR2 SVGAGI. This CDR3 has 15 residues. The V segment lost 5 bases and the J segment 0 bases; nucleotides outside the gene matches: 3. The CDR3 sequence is CASSTGGPSGNTIYF. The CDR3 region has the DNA TGTGCCAGCAGTACAGGGGGTCCCTCTGGAAACACCATATATTTT.

The CDR3 region is CATSRERLAGVEEQFF. As DNA, the CDR3 is TGTGCCACCAGCAGAGAGCGTCTAGCGGGAGTAGAAGAGCAGTTCTTC. The chain is built from TRBV15 and TRBJ2-1, with 10 bases that match TRBD2. V was clipped by 0 bases and J by 10 bases; unmatched bases: 9. The CDR3 is 16 amino acids. The germline V gene encodes CDR1 LNHNV and CDR2 YYDKDF (reference sequence).

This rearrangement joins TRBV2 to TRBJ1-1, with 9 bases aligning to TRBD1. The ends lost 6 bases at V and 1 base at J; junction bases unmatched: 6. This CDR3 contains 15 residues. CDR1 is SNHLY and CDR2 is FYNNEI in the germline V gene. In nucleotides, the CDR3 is TGTGCCAGCAGCGGGGACAGGGCAGCGAACACTGAAGCTTTCTTT. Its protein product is CASSGDRAANTEAFF.

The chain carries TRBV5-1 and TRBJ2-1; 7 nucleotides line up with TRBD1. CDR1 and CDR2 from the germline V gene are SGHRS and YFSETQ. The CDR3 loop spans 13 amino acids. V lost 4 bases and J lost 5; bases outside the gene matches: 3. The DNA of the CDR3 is TGCGCCAGCAGCGGGGACAGTAACAATGAGCAGTTCTTC. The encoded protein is CASSGDSNNEQFF.

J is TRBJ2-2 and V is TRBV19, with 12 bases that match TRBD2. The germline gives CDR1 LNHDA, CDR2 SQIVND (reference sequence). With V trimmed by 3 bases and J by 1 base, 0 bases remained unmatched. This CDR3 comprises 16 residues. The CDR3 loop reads CASSMGLAGNTGELFF. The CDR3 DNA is TGTGCCAGTAGTATGGGACTAGCGGGGAACACCGGGGAGCTGTTTTTT.

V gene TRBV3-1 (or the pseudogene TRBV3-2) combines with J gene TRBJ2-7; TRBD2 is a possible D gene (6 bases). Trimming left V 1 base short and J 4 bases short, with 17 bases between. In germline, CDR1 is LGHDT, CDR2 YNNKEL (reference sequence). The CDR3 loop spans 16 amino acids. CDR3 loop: CASSQGLGTPSYEQYF. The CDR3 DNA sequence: TGTGCCAGCAGCCAAGGGCTCGGGACTCCCTCTTACGAGCAGTACTTC.

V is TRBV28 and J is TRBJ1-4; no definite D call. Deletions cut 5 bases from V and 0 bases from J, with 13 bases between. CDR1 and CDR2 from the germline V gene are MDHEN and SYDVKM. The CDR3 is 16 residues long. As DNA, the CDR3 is TGTGCCAGCAGTAAAGGTTACGGGGCAACTAATGAAAAACTGTTTTTT. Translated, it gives CASSKGYGATNEKLFF.